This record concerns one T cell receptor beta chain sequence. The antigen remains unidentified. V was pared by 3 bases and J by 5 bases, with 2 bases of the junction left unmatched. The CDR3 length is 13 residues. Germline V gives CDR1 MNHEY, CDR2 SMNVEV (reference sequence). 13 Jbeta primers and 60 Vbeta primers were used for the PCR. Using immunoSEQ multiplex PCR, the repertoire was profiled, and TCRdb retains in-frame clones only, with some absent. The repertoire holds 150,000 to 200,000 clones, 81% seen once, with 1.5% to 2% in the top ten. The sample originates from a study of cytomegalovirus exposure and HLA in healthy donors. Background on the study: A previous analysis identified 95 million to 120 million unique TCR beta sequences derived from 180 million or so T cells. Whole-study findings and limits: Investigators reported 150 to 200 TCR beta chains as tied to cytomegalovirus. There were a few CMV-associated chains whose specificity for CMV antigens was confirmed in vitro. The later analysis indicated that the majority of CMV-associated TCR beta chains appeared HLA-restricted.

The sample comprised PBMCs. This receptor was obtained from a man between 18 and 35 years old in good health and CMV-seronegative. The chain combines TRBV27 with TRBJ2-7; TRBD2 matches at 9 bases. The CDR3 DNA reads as TGTGCCAGCAGTTTTAGCGGGAGTAACGAGCAGTACTTC. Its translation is CASSFSGSNEQYF.